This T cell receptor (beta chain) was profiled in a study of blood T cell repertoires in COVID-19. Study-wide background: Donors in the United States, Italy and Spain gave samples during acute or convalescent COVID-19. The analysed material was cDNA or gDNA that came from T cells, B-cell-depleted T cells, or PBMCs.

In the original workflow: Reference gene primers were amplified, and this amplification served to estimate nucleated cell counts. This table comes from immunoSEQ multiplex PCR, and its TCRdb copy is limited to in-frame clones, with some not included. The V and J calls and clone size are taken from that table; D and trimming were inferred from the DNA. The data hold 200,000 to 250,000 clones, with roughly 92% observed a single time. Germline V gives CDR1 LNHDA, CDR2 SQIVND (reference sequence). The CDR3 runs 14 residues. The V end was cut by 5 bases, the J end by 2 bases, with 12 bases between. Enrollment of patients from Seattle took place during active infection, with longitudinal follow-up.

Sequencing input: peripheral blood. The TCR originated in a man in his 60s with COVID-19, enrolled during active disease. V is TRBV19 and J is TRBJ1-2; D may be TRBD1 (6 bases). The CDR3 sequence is CASSGGGRNYGYTF. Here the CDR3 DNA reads TGTGCCAGTAGTGGCGGGGGGCGCAACTATGGCTACACCTTC.